These 2 T cell receptor beta chains were sequenced from one sample in a study of cytomegalovirus exposure and HLA in healthy donors. 13 Jbeta primers and 60 Vbeta primers were used for the PCR. Only in-frame clones appear in the TCRdb table, and some are missing; sequencing was by immunoSEQ multiplex PCR. This table holds about 190,000 clones, approximately 85% found once. Sequences were obtained from PBMCs. These receptors originate from a woman between 18 and 29 years old in good health and CMV-seronegative.

This sequence joins TRBV5-3 and TRBJ2-3; 12 bases map to TRBD2. TRBV5-3 is annotated as an ORF whose role is uncertain. Trimming at V came to 4 bases and at J to 3 bases, leaving 9 bases not matched to a gene. The CDR3 spans 17 residues. In DNA, the CDR3 is TGTGCCAGAAGCCTAGCGGGGGGGCTAGGATGGACAGATACGCAGTATTTT. It specifies CARSLAGGLGWTDTQYF.

The rearrangement links TRBV2 to TRBJ2-1; the D is unclear. Trimming stripped 8 bases from V and 4 bases from J, with 9 bases between. Germline V gene lookup returns CDR1 SNHLY and CDR2 FYNNEI. This CDR3 comprises 12 residues. CDR3 sequence: CASLTPYNEQFF. The CDR3 nucleotides are TGTGCCAGCCTGACTCCTTACAATGAGCAGTTCTTC.